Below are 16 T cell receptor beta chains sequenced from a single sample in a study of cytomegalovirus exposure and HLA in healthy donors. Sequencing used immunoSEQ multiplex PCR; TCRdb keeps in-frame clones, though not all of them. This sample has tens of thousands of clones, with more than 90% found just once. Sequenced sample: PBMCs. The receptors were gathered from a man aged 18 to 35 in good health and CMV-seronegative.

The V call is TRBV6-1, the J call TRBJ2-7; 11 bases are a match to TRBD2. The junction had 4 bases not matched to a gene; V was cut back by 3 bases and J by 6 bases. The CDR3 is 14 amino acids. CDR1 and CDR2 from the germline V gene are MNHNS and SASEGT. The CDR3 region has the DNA TGTGCCAGCAGTGATTTAGCGGGAGGGCTCGAGCAGTACTTC. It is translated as CASSDLAGGLEQYF.

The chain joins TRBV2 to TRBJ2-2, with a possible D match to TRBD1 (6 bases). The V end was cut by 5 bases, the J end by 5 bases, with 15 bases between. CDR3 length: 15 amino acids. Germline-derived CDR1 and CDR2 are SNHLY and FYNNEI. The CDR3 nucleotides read TGTGCCAGCAGTACCGGGACATTGGCGACCGGGGAGCTGTTTTTT. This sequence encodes CASSTGTLATGELFF.

The CDR3 nucleotides read TGTGCCAGCTCACCAGGGGGACAGACCTACGAGCAGTACTTC. It codes for CASSPGGQTYEQYF. This sequence joins TRBV18 and TRBJ2-7; 7 nucleotides match TRBD1. Germline V CDR1 and CDR2: KGHSH, LQKENI. This CDR3 spans 14 amino acids. The V and J ends lost 2 bases and 2 bases, in that order; junction bases with no gene match: 3.

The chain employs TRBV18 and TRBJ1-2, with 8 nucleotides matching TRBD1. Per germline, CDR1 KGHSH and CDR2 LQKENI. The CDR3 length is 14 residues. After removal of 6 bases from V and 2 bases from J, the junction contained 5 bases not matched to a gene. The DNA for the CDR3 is TGTGCCAGCTCTCCGGACAGGGTGAACTATGGCTACACCTTC. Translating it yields CASSPDRVNYGYTF.

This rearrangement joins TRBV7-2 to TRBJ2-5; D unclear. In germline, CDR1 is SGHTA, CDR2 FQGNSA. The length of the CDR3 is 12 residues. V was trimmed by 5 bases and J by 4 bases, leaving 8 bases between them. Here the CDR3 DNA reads TGTGCCAGCAGCGATGGCCGAGAGACCCAGTACTTC. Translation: CASSDGRETQYF.

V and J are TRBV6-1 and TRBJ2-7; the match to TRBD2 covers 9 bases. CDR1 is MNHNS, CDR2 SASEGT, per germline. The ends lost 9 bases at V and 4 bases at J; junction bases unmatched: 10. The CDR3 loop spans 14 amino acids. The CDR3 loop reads CASLPTSGPYEQYF. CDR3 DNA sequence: TGTGCCAGTTTACCGACTAGCGGACCATACGAGCAGTACTTC.

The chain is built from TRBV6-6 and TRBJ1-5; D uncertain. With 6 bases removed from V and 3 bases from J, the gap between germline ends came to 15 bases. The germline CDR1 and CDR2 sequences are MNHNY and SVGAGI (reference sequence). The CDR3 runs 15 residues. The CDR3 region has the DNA TGTGCCAGCAGCCATGGACGGGGATACAATCAGCCCCAGCATTTT. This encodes CASSHGRGYNQPQHF.

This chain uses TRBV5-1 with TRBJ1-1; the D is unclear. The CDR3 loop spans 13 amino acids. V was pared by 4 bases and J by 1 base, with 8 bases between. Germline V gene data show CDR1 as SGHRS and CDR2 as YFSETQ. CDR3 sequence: CASSGQPNTEAFF. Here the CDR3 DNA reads TGCGCCAGCAGCGGGCAACCGAACACTGAAGCTTTCTTT.

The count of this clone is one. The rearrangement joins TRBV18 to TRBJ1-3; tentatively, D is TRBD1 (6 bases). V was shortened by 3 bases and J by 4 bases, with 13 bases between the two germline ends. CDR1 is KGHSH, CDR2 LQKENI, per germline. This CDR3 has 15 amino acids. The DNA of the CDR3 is TGTGCCAGCTCACCCACAGGGTCGGGAGGAAACACCATATATTTT. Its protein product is CASSPTGSGGNTIYF.

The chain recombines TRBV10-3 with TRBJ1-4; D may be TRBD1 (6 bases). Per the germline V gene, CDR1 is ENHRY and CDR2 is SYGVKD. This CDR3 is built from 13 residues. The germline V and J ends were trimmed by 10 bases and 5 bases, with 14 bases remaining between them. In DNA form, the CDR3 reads TGTGCCACCAGGGGCACCGAGAATGAAAAACTGTTTTTT. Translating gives CATRGTENEKLFF.

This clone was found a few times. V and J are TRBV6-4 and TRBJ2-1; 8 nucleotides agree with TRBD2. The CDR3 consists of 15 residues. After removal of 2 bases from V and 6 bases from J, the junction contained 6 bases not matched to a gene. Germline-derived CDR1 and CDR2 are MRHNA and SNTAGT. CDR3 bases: TGTGCCAGCAGTGACAAAGCGGGAGATTTCAATGAGCAGTTCTTC. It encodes CASSDKAGDFNEQFF.

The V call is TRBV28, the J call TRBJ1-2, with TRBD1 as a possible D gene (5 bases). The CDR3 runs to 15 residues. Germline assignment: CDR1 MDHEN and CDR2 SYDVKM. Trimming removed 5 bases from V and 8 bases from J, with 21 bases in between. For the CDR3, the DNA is TGTGCCAGCAGTCCCGCCCAGGGAGGTAGGAGAGGCTACACCTTC. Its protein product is CASSPAQGGRRGYTF.

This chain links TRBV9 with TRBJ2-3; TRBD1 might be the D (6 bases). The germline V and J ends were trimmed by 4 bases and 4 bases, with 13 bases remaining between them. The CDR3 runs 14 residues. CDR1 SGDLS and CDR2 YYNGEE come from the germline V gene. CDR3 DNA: TGTGCCAGCAGCACCCGACAGGACCCAGATACGCAGTATTTT. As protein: CASSTRQDPDTQYF.

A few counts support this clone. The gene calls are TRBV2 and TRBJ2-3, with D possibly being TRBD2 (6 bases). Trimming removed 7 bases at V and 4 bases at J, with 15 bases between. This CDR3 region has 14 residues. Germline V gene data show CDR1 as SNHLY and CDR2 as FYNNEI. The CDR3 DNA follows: TGTGCCAGCAAGGAGGGAGTAGTTTCAGATACGCAGTATTTT. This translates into CASKEGVVSDTQYF.

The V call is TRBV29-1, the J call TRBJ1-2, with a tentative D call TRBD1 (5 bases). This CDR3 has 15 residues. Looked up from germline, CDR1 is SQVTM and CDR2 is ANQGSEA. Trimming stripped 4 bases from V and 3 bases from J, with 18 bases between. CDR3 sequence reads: CSVGSSGHGDYGYTF. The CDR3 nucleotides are TGCAGCGTTGGTTCCTCAGGACATGGGGACTATGGCTACACCTTC. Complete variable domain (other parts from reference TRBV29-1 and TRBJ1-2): SAVISQKPSRDICQRGTSLTIQCQVDSQVTMMFWYRQQPGQSLTLIATANQGSEATYESGFVIDKFPISRPNLTFSTLTVSNMSPEDSSIYLCSVGSSGHGDYGYTFGSGTRLTVV.

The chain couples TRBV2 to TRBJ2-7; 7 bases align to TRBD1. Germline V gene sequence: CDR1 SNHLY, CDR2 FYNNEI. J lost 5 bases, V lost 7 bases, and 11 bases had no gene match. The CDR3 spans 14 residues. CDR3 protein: CASNRGTVSNEQYF. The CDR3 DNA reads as TGTGCCAGCAATAGGGGGACAGTGTCTAACGAGCAGTACTTC.